This TCR beta chain was captured in a study of blood T cell repertoires in COVID-19. CDR1 is MNHEY and CDR2 is SMNVEV in the germline V gene (reference sequence). Germline trimming cut 8 bases from V and 7 bases from J; bases unmatched to any gene: 20. The CDR3 is made up of 18 amino acids. The table came from immunoSEQ multiplex PCR; TCRdb's copy has only in-frame clones and leaves some out. The table has roughly 40,000 clones, roughly nine tenths seen once. The source of this sequence is a human donor in a cohort sampled during active COVID-19. The specimen was peripheral blood. This sequence joins TRBV27 and TRBJ1-4, with TRBD1 matching over 9 bases. DNA for the CDR3: TGTGCCAGCCAGAATGCGCCCCACGAGACAGGGGGTGGTGAAAAACTGTTTTTT. Its translation is CASQNAPHETGGGEKLFF.